A selection of T cell receptor beta chains follows, all from one sample in a study of blood T cell repertoires in COVID-19. Using immunoSEQ multiplex PCR, the repertoire was profiled, and TCRdb retains in-frame clones only, with some absent. This sample carries about 42,000 clones, about 88% of them seen once, and the ten largest clones take roughly 13%. Sequencing used peripheral blood. These receptor sequences come from a woman in her 70s in a cohort sampled during active COVID-19. The CDR3 runs from the conserved cysteine through the conserved F or W.

CDR3aa	v_gene	j_gene
CASSNGETGRSYEQYF	TRBV19	TRBJ2-7
CASSIGAAAYNEQFF	TRBV18	TRBJ2-1
CASSQLGLENTEAFF	TRBV3-1/TRBV3-2	TRBJ1-1
CATPVGGRALDTGELFF	TRBV19	TRBJ2-2
CASSFSHEQYF	TRBV7-6	TRBJ2-7
CASRAQDYYEQYF	TRBV27	TRBJ2-7
CASSPFAAGEQYF	TRBV6-5	TRBJ2-7
CASTVGLAGEGDEQFF	TRBV28	TRBJ2-1
CAWSVTGHEQFF	TRBV30	TRBJ2-1
CASSLVGAGNSPLHF	TRBV7-9	TRBJ1-6
CAWSAQGNQPQHF	TRBV30	TRBJ1-5
CASTSGTSVDTGELFF	TRBV7-9	TRBJ2-2
CASSFQGLPNEKLFF	TRBV5-1	TRBJ1-4
CASSPSTGAEYEQYF	TRBV18	TRBJ2-7
CASMTGQDGYTF	TRBV2	TRBJ1-2
CATSLGQGSYEQYF	TRBV24-1	TRBJ2-7
CASAISPTYEQYF	TRBV6-4	TRBJ2-7
CASSETNTGELFF	TRBV10-2	TRBJ2-2
CAWDWTGMAEAFF	TRBV30	TRBJ1-1
CAWSVASGIADTQYF	TRBV30	TRBJ2-3
CASSGRGSTDTQYF	TRBV9	TRBJ2-3
CASSLGLAGTQYF	TRBV5-1	TRBJ2-5
CASSPRQGSAEAFF	TRBV6-5	TRBJ1-1
CASSKEGLAGGETQYF	TRBV27	TRBJ2-5
CASSLAGTTNYGYTF	TRBV28	TRBJ1-2
CASDSGSSGANVLTF	TRBV9	TRBJ2-6
CASSLAAGGNDQPQHF	TRBV7-9	TRBJ1-5